The 21 T cell receptor beta chains presented below share a single source sample, sequenced in a study of OX40 agonist ivuxolimab in advanced cancers. Method: immunoSEQ multiplex PCR; TCRdb's copy keeps in-frame clones and lacks some. This table holds 45,000 to 60,000 clones, over 60% found once. This sample comprised CD4+ or CD8+ T cells sorted from blood, obtained in a trial of the OX40 agonist ivuxolimab. These TCRs come from an adult with an advanced solid tumor such as melanoma, head and neck, liver or kidney cancer.

This clone was counted between two and nine times. V gene TRBV2 combines with J gene TRBJ2-1, with 7 positions matching TRBD2. CDR1 and CDR2 (germline): SNHLY, FYNNEI. V gave up 3 bases and J gave up 9 bases; unmatched junction bases: 11. The CDR3 length is 15 residues. The CDR3 is CASSDLGEGSGEQFF. In DNA form, the CDR3 reads TGTGCCAGCAGTGATTTAGGGGAGGGCAGCGGTGAGCAGTTCTTC. Variable domain in full (rest from reference TRBV2 and TRBJ2-1): EPEVTQTPSHQVTQMGQEVILRCVPISNHLYFYWYRQILGQKVEFLVSFYNNEISEKSEIFDDQFSVERPDGSNFTLKIRSTKLEDSAMYFCASSDLGEGSGEQFFGPGTRLTVL.

The chain is built from TRBV7-9 and TRBJ2-1; D unclear. V was pared by 10 bases and J by 3 bases, with 7 bases between. This CDR3 spans 11 amino acids. Germline CDR1 reads SEHNR; CDR2 reads FQNEAQ (reference sequence). The CDR3 reads CAKGGYNEQFF. In DNA form, the CDR3 reads TGTGCCAAAGGCGGCTACAATGAGCAGTTCTTC. Drawing the rest from reference TRBV7-9 and TRBJ2-1, the complete variable domain is DTGVSQNPRHKITKRGQNVTFRCDPISEHNRLYWYRQTLGQGPEFLTYFQNEAQLEKSRLLSDRFSAERPKGSFSTLEIQRTEQGDSAMYLCAKGGYNEQFFGPGTRLTVL.

The V and J genes are TRBV18 and TRBJ2-1; possibly TRBD2 for D (6 bases). V was cut by 0 bases and J by 6 bases, with 9 bases left in between. The CDR3 loop spans 14 amino acids. Looked up from germline, CDR1 is KGHSH and CDR2 is LQKENI. The CDR3 DNA sequence: TGTGCCAGCTCACCACCGGAGGGTAGCAATGAGCAGTTCTTC. Its protein product is CASSPPEGSNEQFF.

The chain couples TRBV15 to TRBJ2-7; 8 nucleotides align to TRBD1. Per the germline V gene, CDR1 is LNHNV and CDR2 is YYDKDF (reference sequence). V gave up 8 bases and J gave up 0 bases; unmatched junction bases: 6. CDR3 size: 14 residues. The chain's CDR3 is CATRSTGASYEQYF. The CDR3 DNA is TGTGCCACCCGATCGACAGGGGCCTCCTACGAGCAGTACTTC.

This clone was observed a few times. The chain combines TRBV5-1 with TRBJ2-5, with 7 bases aligning to TRBD1. Germline CDR1 SGHRS, CDR2 YFSETQ. J gave up 5 bases and V 7 bases, and 14 bases lay outside the gene matches. This CDR3 region has 15 residues. The CDR3 protein is CASFGHPTGRETQYF. The CDR3, as DNA: TGCGCCAGCTTTGGGCATCCGACAGGGCGGGAGACCCAGTACTTC. The whole variable domain, filled in from reference TRBV5-1 and TRBJ2-5, reads KAGVTQTPRYLIKTRGQQVTLSCSPISGHRSVSWYQQTPGQGLQFLFEYFSETQRNKGNFPGRFSGRQFSNSRSEMNVSTLELGDSALYLCASFGHPTGRETQYFGPGTRLLVL.

The V gene is TRBV18, the J gene TRBJ2-7, with TRBD2 matching 9 bases. The CDR3 totals 13 residues. The V and J ends lost 5 bases and 6 bases, in that order; junction bases with no gene match: 5. Per germline, CDR1 KGHSH and CDR2 LQKENI. The CDR3 protein is CASSSASGTEQYF. CDR3 nucleotide sequence: TGTGCCAGCTCAAGCGCTAGCGGGACCGAGCAGTACTTC.

The CDR3 nucleotides are TGTGCCAGCAGCCTGACCGGGACAGGGGATTTTCCCCTCCACTTT. Protein sequence: CASSLTGTGDFPLHF. This chain links TRBV5-6 with TRBJ1-6; the match to TRBD1 covers 10 bases. After removal of 4 bases from V and 13 bases from J, the junction contained 11 bases not matched to a gene. In germline, CDR1 is SGHDT, CDR2 YYEEEE. The CDR3 totals 15 residues.

The chain combines TRBV2 with TRBJ1-1; D remains ambiguous. Trimming took off 4 bases at V and 3 bases at J, with 6 bases between the two ends. CDR1 and CDR2 from the germline V gene are SNHLY and FYNNEI. This CDR3 has 12 amino acids. CDR3 amino acids: CASSGVDTEAFF. DNA for the CDR3: TGTGCCAGCAGTGGGGTAGACACTGAAGCTTTCTTT.

V gene TRBV7-9 combines with J gene TRBJ2-3; D gene ambiguous. Germline-derived CDR1 and CDR2 are SEHNR and FQNEAQ (reference sequence). Trimming took off 8 bases at V and 2 bases at J, with 5 bases between the two ends. The CDR3 runs to 11 residues. CDR3 nucleotides: TGTGCCAGCGGCGACACAGATACGCAGTATTTT. Translated, it gives CASGDTDTQYF.

On this clone: An end of the junction differs from the germline gene, which may be a read error. The V call is TRBV7-3, the J call TRBJ2-2, with 10 bases aligning to TRBD2. The CDR3 is 13 amino acids. Germline CDR1 reads SGHTA; CDR2 reads FQGTGA. The CDR3 loop reads CASRRTTSGKLFF. The DNA of the CDR3 is TGTGCCAGCAGACGAACAACTAGCGGGAAGCTGTTTTTT.

The genes are TRBV6-5 and TRBJ1-6; possible D gene TRBD1, 5 bases. This CDR3 is 13 amino acids long. V was trimmed by 4 bases and J by 8 bases, leaving 9 bases between them. From germline, CDR1 is MNHEY and CDR2 SVGAGI. This CDR3 reads CASSLGGDSPLHF. The CDR3 coding sequence is TGTGCCAGCAGTTTGGGGGGGGATTCACCCCTCCACTTT.

The chain joins TRBV5-1 to TRBJ2-5; tentatively, D is TRBD1 (8 bases). Trimming shortened V by 2 bases and J by 4 bases, and 21 bases separated the two germline ends. The CDR3 runs to 17 residues. The germline CDR1 and CDR2 sequences are SGHRS and YFSETQ. The CDR3 region is CASSFWGGQEKGETQYF. CDR3 in DNA: TGCGCCAGCAGCTTTTGGGGGGGACAGGAAAAGGGAGAGACCCAGTACTTC.

This clone was seen more than once but under ten times. The sample carries other DNA sequences with the same CDR3. The CDR3 coding sequence is TGTGCTTGTCGGGAGGGTCGGGACAGGGTCTATGGCTACACCTTC. Amino acid sequence: CACREGRDRVYGYTF. The chain links TRBV7-8 to TRBJ1-2; 9 positions agree with TRBD1. The germline CDR1 and CDR2 sequences are SGHVS and FQNEAQ. The CDR3 consists of 15 residues.

This rearrangement joins TRBV20-1 to TRBJ2-7, with D unclear. This CDR3 region has 10 residues. Per germline, CDR1 DFQATT and CDR2 SNEGSKA (reference sequence). V lost 5 bases, J lost 4 bases, and 6 bases lay in between. As DNA, the CDR3 is TGCAGTGCTCACCAGTACGAGCAGTACTTC. This codes for CSAHQYEQYF.

This clone was counted once. The chain links TRBV7-3 to TRBJ2-1; D may match TRBD1 or TRBD2 (5 bases each). Germline loops: CDR1 SGHTA, CDR2 FQGTGA. The CDR3 runs 13 residues. Between the trimmed V and J ends, which lost 7 bases and 9 bases, there was a span of 16 bases. CDR3 loop: CASTVIGGGEQFF. CDR3 nucleotides: TGTGCCAGCACCGTAATTGGGGGTGGTGAGCAGTTCTTC.

V gene TRBV10-2 combines with J gene TRBJ1-1; maybe TRBD1 (5 bases). Trimming took 6 bases from V and 1 from J, leaving 9 bases between them. CDR3 length: 13 residues. Per germline, CDR1 WSHSY and CDR2 SAAADI. CDR3 region: CASRLGANTEAFF. CDR3 in DNA: TGCGCCAGCAGGCTCGGGGCGAACACTGAAGCTTTCTTT.

The chain links TRBV4-1 to TRBJ1-2; D unclear. V dropped 1 base and J dropped 0 bases, with 9 bases sitting between them. CDR1 and CDR2 from the germline V gene are MGHRA and YSYEKL. The CDR3 is 15 amino acids. This CDR3 is CASSQVGRANYGYTF. DNA of the CDR3: TGCGCCAGCAGCCAAGTGGGCAGAGCTAACTATGGCTACACCTTC.

In its sample, this clone was seen once. The chain carries TRBV7-8 and TRBJ2-5; 10 bases are a match to TRBD1. The germline V gene has CDR1 SGHVS and CDR2 FQNEAQ. CDR3 length equals 15 residues. J was trimmed by 5 bases and V by 5 bases; bases with no gene match: 8. CDR3 nucleotide sequence: TGTGCCAGCAGCGTGGGGACAGGGGAGGCGGAGACCCAGTACTTC. As protein: CASSVGTGEAETQYF.

The V gene is TRBV6-5, the J gene TRBJ2-1; TRBD1 agrees at 7 bases. Per germline, CDR1 MNHEY and CDR2 SVGAGI. The trim removed 3 bases at V and 6 bases at J, leaving 8 bases unmatched. The CDR3 is 15 residues long. DNA for the CDR3: TGTGCCAGCAGTTATCCGACAGGGTATAGCAATGAGCAGTTCTTC. Residues: CASSYPTGYSNEQFF.

The chain has TRBV12-5 and TRBJ2-7, with D perhaps matching TRBD1 (6 bases). The CDR3 has 14 residues. Trimming cost V 6 bases and J 3 bases, with 15 bases left between them. CDR1 is LGHNT, CDR2 FRNRAP, per germline. CDR3 region: CASGRGTGNYEQYF. The CDR3 DNA follows: TGTGCTAGTGGACGGGGAACAGGGAACTACGAGCAGTACTTC.

The rearrangement uses TRBV6-1 and TRBJ1-1; the D gene is possibly TRBD1 (5 bases). Germline V gene lookup returns CDR1 MNHNS and CDR2 SASEGT. Trimming pared 6 bases from V and 0 bases from J, leaving 14 bases between. There are 15 residues in the CDR3. The CDR3 loop is CASSQGRAMNTEAFF. In DNA, the CDR3 is TGTGCCAGCAGCCAGGGTCGGGCAATGAACACTGAAGCTTTCTTT.